Presented here are 12 T cell receptor beta chains from one specimen sequenced in a study of cytomegalovirus exposure and HLA in healthy donors. In the PCR, 60 Vbeta and 13 Jbeta primers were used. Assay: immunoSEQ multiplex PCR; the TCRdb copy retains only in-frame clones and omits some. Seen here are some 130,000 clones, 60% to 85% observed once, and the top ten hold roughly 1.2%. Material: PBMCs. These receptors were collected from a male donor in good health and CMV-seropositive.

This clone was detected once. This chain uses TRBV28 with TRBJ2-7, with a possible D match to TRBD2 (5 bases). Trimming shortened V by 3 bases and J by 6 bases, and 12 bases separated the two germline ends. Germline CDR1 and CDR2: MDHEN and SYDVKM. This CDR3 spans 13 amino acids. The CDR3 spells CASSFDPGSEQYF. DNA of the CDR3: TGTGCCAGCAGTTTCGACCCGGGGTCCGAGCAGTACTTC.

This chain connects TRBV19 to TRBJ1-1; 7 nucleotides line up with TRBD1. J gave up 2 bases and V 3 bases, and 12 bases lay outside the gene matches. From germline, CDR1 is LNHDA and CDR2 SQIVND (reference sequence). CDR3 length: 17 amino acids. This CDR3 is CASSILSGAGGNTEAFF. The CDR3 DNA follows: TGTGCCAGTAGTATTCTTTCGGGAGCAGGGGGAAACACTGAAGCTTTCTTT.

The gene calls are TRBV27 and TRBJ1-5, with 8 bases matching TRBD1. The V gene end was trimmed by 10 bases and the J gene end by 5 bases; junction bases not matched to a gene: 4. CDR1 and CDR2 (germline): MNHEY, SMNVEV (reference sequence). CDR3 length: 12 residues. The CDR3: CATMTGDQPQHF. Here the CDR3 DNA reads TGTGCCACAATGACAGGGGATCAGCCCCAGCATTTT.

This clone was observed at least ten times. This chain connects TRBV18 to TRBJ1-4; tentatively, D is TRBD1 (6 bases). There are 14 residues in the CDR3. The V and J ends lost 4 bases and 4 bases respectively, with 10 bases between them. Looked up from germline, CDR1 is KGHSH and CDR2 is LQKENI. The CDR3 loop is CASSLLQGNEKLFF. For the CDR3, the DNA is TGTGCCAGCTCACTCCTACAGGGTAATGAAAAACTGTTTTTT.

CDR3 nucleotide sequence: TGTGCCAGCAGCCAACAGGACAGGACCGAAAACTATGGCTACACCTTC. This gives the protein CASSQQDRTENYGYTF. The V and J genes are TRBV4-2 and TRBJ1-2; 7 bases are a match to TRBD1. The length of the CDR3 is 16 residues. The germline V gene has CDR1 LGHNA and CDR2 YNFKEQ. The junction had 8 bases not matched to a gene; V was cut back by 2 bases and J by 2 bases.

This clone has only one observation. CDR3 sequence reads: CASSIPNTIYF. The CDR3 coding sequence is TGTGCCAGTAGTATTCCGAACACCATATATTTT. V usage is TRBV19 and J usage is TRBJ1-3, with D uncertain. The CDR3 totals 11 residues. The germline CDR1 and CDR2 sequences are LNHDA and SQIVND (reference sequence). The ends were cut back, 3 bases at V and 7 bases at J, with 4 bases in the middle.

The CDR3 region has the DNA TGTGCCAGCAGCTGGGGCGAGGCGTACCAAGAGACCCAGTACTTC. As protein: CASSWGEAYQETQYF. The chain has TRBV5-6 and TRBJ2-5, with a tentative D call TRBD1 (5 bases). V gave up 3 bases and J gave up 0 bases, with 12 bases separating them. The germline gives CDR1 SGHDT, CDR2 YYEEEE. This CDR3 has 15 residues.

This clone was seen a handful of times. This sequence joins TRBV6-1 and TRBJ1-2; a possible D gene is TRBD1 (5 bases). Trimming pared 6 bases from V and 3 bases from J, leaving 11 bases between. CDR3 length: 13 amino acids. Germline CDR1 and CDR2: MNHNS and SASEGT. The CDR3 is CASRVGQYYGYTF. In DNA, the CDR3 is TGTGCCAGCAGGGTGGGGCAGTACTATGGCTACACCTTC.

The rearrangement uses TRBV29-1 and TRBJ2-5; 7 nucleotides line up with TRBD1. The CDR3 loop spans 12 amino acids. V shed 3 bases, J shed 11 bases, and the junction held 9 bases outside the gene matches. Germline-derived CDR1 and CDR2 are SQVTM and ANQGSEA. The CDR3 is CSVDGPGGSQYF. DNA of the CDR3: TGCAGCGTTGACGGACCAGGGGGATCACAGTACTTC.

CDR3 bases: TGTGCCAGCAGTTTAGGGGTCGGGACTCGGGATTACGAGCAGTACTTC. Encoded protein: CASSLGVGTRDYEQYF. The J gene is TRBJ2-7, the V gene TRBV28; D may be TRBD2 (6 bases). CDR1 and CDR2 (germline): MDHEN, SYDVKM. The V end was cut by 2 bases, the J end by 4 bases, with 18 bases between. The CDR3 covers 16 residues.

This clone has a single count. The chain employs TRBV12-5 and TRBJ2-7; D might be TRBD2 (5 bases). Deletions cut 11 bases from V and 4 bases from J, with 15 bases between. The CDR3 extends over 12 amino acids. Germline lookup yields CDR1 LGHNT and CDR2 FRNRAP. The CDR3 spells CAGRLVLYEQYF. The CDR3 DNA is TGTGCTGGGAGACTGGTTTTATACGAGCAGTACTTC.

This chain uses TRBV9 with TRBJ2-3; TRBD2 agrees at 10 bases. CDR1 and CDR2 from the germline V gene are SGDLS and YYNGEE. The CDR3 has 17 residues. V lost 2 bases, J lost 3 bases, and 9 bases stayed unmatched. CDR3 amino acids: CASSVSGGRGGTDTQYF. The DNA of the CDR3 is TGTGCCAGCAGCGTTAGCGGGGGGCGGGGTGGTACAGATACGCAGTATTTT.